The following is a T cell receptor beta chain sequence with its context. Its antigen remains unidentified. The record originates from a study of T cell responses to AZD1222 COVID-19 vaccine. Study-level points and caveats: Donors, mostly white British, included more females; clonal diversity was possibly underestimated. Increased Spike-specific TCR breadth and depth were observed after two AZD1222 doses. Seropositive AZD1222 recipients at baseline numbered only five to seven.

The table came from immunoSEQ multiplex PCR; TCRdb's copy has only in-frame clones and leaves some out. The sample carries around 80,000 clones, roughly 82% recorded once. Per germline, CDR1 SGDLS and CDR2 YYNGEE. V was trimmed by 3 bases and J by 0 bases, leaving 13 bases between them. This CDR3 region has 16 residues. The sample consisted of peripheral blood, taken on day 0 of AZD1222 vaccination. The rearrangement joins TRBV9 to TRBJ1-3; possibly TRBD1 for D (5 bases). This clonotype was obtained from an adult in good health. In DNA, the CDR3 is TGTGCCAGCAGCGCGAGCCAAGACAGCTCTGGAAACACCATATATTTT. Translated: CASSASQDSSGNTIYF.